These T cell receptor beta chains were read from a single sample in a study of T cells in Graves' hyperthyroidism and ophthalmopathy. MiXCR, applied by TCRdb to the multiplex PCR reads, yields one record per CDR3 protein. The data show 530,000 or so distinct CDR3 sequences, with 35% to 55% seen just once and approximately 8.4% held by the top ten. Sequenced material: peripheral blood or thyroid tissue (not recorded which). These receptors were taken from a woman younger than 35 with Graves' hyperthyroidism. The CDR3 runs from the conserved cysteine through the conserved F or W. A D gene is named only where the DNA matches it firmly. Clone size is not always given. Where it is, it says once, few, many or a class for expanded clones.

clone_size,j_call,d_call,v_call,cdr3_aa,cdr3_nt
.,TRBJ1-5,TRBD1,TRBV12-5,CASGTGQEPKQWNQPQHF,TGTGCTAGTGGCACAGGACAGGAACCCAAACAGTGGAATCAGCCCCAGCATTTT
many,TRBJ1-5,.,TRBV7-2,CASSLSVVWGRQPQHF,TGTGCCAGCAGCTTATCGGTGGTTTGGGGGCGGCAGCCCCAGCATTTT
many,TRBJ2-7,TRBD1,TRBV5-5,CASSTSGQGVYEQYF,TGTGCCAGCAGCACGTCGGGACAGGGTGTCTACGAGCAGTACTTC
.,TRBJ2-5,TRBD2,TRBV7-9,CASSSGREQRETQYF,TGTGCCAGCAGCTCTGGGAGGGAGCAGCGAGAGACCCAGTACTTC
.,TRBJ2-5,TRBD2,TRBV10-3,CASSFAGTSRNDLQETQYF,TGTGCCAGCAGTTTCGCCGGGACTAGCAGGAACGACCTCCAAGAGACCCAGTACTTC
.,TRBJ2-7,TRBD2,TRBV20-1,CSARWMGGSTDTQYF,TGCAGTGCTAGGTGGATGGGGGGGAGTACAGATACGCAGTACTTC
many,TRBJ1-2,.,TRBV7-9,CASSDSPTPYGYTF,TGTGCCAGCAGCGACAGCCCAACTCCCTATGGCTACACCTTC
many,TRBJ1-1,.,TRBV7-9,CASSLSGADTEAFF,TGTGCCAGCAGCTTATCGGGAGCGGACACTGAAGCTTTCTTT
once,TRBJ1-6,.,TRBV5-1,CASSLEGVNSPLHF,TGCGCCAGCAGCTTGGAGGGGGTTAATTCACCCCTCCACTTT
many,TRBJ1-5,.,TRBV24-1,CATSDLQSNQPQHF,TGTGCCACCAGTGATTTGCAGAGCAATCAGCCCCAGCATTTT
many,TRBJ1-5,.,TRBV2,CASSEPLSQRNQPQHF,TGTGCCAGCAGTGAACCCCTCAGTCAGCGGAATCAGCCCCAGCATTTT
many,TRBJ1-5,.,TRBV20-1,CSASPGGNQPQHF,TGCAGTGCTAGTCCTGGGGGCAATCAGCCCCAGCATTTT
many,TRBJ1-2,TRBD1,TRBV28,CASMAGGLYGYTF,TGTGCCAGCATGGCAGGGGGCCTCTATGGCTACACCTTC
.,TRBJ1-5,.,TRBV11-1,CASSLTRQFYSNQPQHF,TGTGCCAGCAGCTTAACACGACAGTTTTATAGCAATCAGCCCCAGCATTTT
.,TRBJ2-2,TRBD2,TRBV24-1,CAAVSGRNTGELFF,TGTGCCGCCGTTAGCGGGAGGAACACCGGGGAGCTGTTTTTT
many,TRBJ1-2,.,TRBV2,CASSDLVTGANYGYTF,TGTGCCAGCAGTGACTTGGTGACAGGAGCTAACTATGGCTACACCTTC
.,TRBJ1-6,TRBD1,TRBV2,CASSGRTGDNSPLHF,TGTGCCAGCAGTGGGCGGACAGGGGATAATTCACCCCTCCACTTT
.,TRBJ2-1,TRBD2,TRBV24-1,CATTLLAGESWDNEQFF,TGTGCCACCACCTTATTAGCGGGAGAGAGTTGGGACAATGAGCAGTTCTTC
.,TRBJ2-7,.,TRBV7-8,CASSPLARGNEQYF,TGTGCCAGCAGCCCTTTGGCGCGGGGCAATGAGCAGTACTTC
.,TRBJ2-7,.,TRBV7-9,CASSLWDTAYEQYF,TGTGCCAGCAGCCTATGGGACACCGCCTACGAGCAGTACTTC
.,TRBJ2-1,.,TRBV7-2,CASSAGLLEQFF,TGTGCCAGCAGCGCCGGGCTTCTGGAGCAGTTCTTC
.,TRBJ2-7,TRBD2,TRBV20-1,CSARDPLAGTYEQYF,TGCAGTGCTAGAGATCCCCTAGCGGGGACCTACGAGCAGTACTTC
many,TRBJ1-2,.,TRBV25-1,CASSQRTTYGYTF,TGTGCCAGCAGTCAACGGACGACGTATGGCTACACCTTC
many,TRBJ2-2,.,TRBV9,CASSVAFGVRTGELFF,TGTGCCAGCAGCGTAGCTTTCGGGGTACGCACCGGGGAGCTGTTTTTT
many,TRBJ1-6,.,TRBV4-2,CASSQEQGTPESPLHF,TGTGCCAGCAGCCAGGAACAGGGAACCCCAGAATCACCCCTCCACTTT
few,TRBJ2-3,.,TRBV4-1,CASSLVGLRSTDTQYF,TGTGCCAGCAGCTTGGTGGGACTTCGTAGCACAGATACGCAGTATTTT
.,TRBJ2-5,.,TRBV7-2,CARSQGPQETQYF,TGCGCCAGAAGCCAGGGACCCCAAGAGACCCAGTACTTC
many,TRBJ2-5,.,TRBV19,CASTSREAETQYF,TGTGCCAGTACGAGCAGGGAAGCAGAGACCCAGTACTTC
.,TRBJ2-7,TRBD1,TRBV4-3,CASSRPGTGWAVSSYEQYF,TGCGCCAGCAGCCGTCCGGGGACAGGGTGGGCCGTTAGCTCCTACGAGCAGTACTTC
few,TRBJ2-2,.,TRBV20-1,CSARVPNTEELFF,TGCAGTGCTAGAGTCCCGAACACCGAGGAGCTGTTTTTT
.,TRBJ2-2,.,TRBV7-8,CASSAVAGELFF,TGTGCCAGCAGCGCGGTCGCAGGGGAGCTGTTTTTT
many,TRBJ1-3,.,TRBV7-9,CASSLANTIYF,TGTGCCAGCAGCTTAGCTAACACCATATATTTT
many,TRBJ1-2,TRBD1,TRBV6-1,CASGEDRAPYGYTF,TGTGCCAGCGGGGAGGACAGGGCCCCCTATGGCTACACCTTC
.,TRBJ2-5,TRBD1,TRBV29-1,CSVVRQGDETQYF,TGCAGCGTTGTAAGGCAGGGGGATGAGACCCAGTACTTC
many,TRBJ1-1,TRBD1,TRBV20-1,CSATKVTTGGVTEAFF,TGCAGTGCTACTAAAGTCACGACAGGGGGGGTCACTGAAGCTTTCTTT
.,TRBJ2-2,TRBD1,TRBV4-1,CASSQVFTRDRGIGELFF,TGCGCCAGCAGCCAAGTGTTCACCCGGGACAGGGGAATCGGGGAGCTGTTTTTT
many,TRBJ1-1,.,TRBV9,CASSPQMDSMNTEAFF,TGTGCCAGCAGCCCACAGATGGACAGTATGAACACTGAAGCTTTCTTT
.,TRBJ1-5,.,TRBV2,CASRARVQQPQHF,TGTGCCAGCAGGGCTAGGGTACAGCAGCCCCAGCATTTT
many,TRBJ1-1,.,TRBV3-1,CASSQPPRTDVNTEAFF,TGTGCCAGCAGCCAACCCCCAAGGACAGACGTGAACACTGAAGCTTTCTTT
.,TRBJ2-7,.,TRBV7-3,CASSLERGEQYF,TGTGCCAGCAGCTTAGAGAGAGGCGAGCAGTACTTC
many,TRBJ2-6,.,TRBV7-9,CASSLAGGPHSGANVLTF,TGTGCCAGCAGCTTAGCGGGGGGGCCCCACTCTGGGGCCAACGTCCTGACTTTC
.,TRBJ1-5,.,TRBV29-1,CSAELAGFEQPQHF,TGCAGCGCTGAACTAGCGGGATTTGAGCAGCCCCAGCATTTT